The source of this TCR beta chain is a study of post-analysis software for immune sequencing data. Turning to the study itself: Disease courses included relapsing-remitting, secondary progressive and progressive-relapsing multiple sclerosis. Whole-study findings and limits: With TRBV5-6, TRBV5-1 and TRBV20-1 included, roughly five TRBV segments were more frequent in patients than in controls.

TCR beta libraries were prepared from cDNA with unique molecular identifiers. MiXCR, run by TCRdb on the PCR reads, gives a single entry per CDR3 protein. The sample records some 260,000 distinct CDR3 sequences, approximately 34% being singletons. Remarks on this clonotype: The antigen is undetermined.

The CDR3 runs 14 residues. V shed 9 bases and J 5 bases; nucleotides not matched to a gene: 12. The germline CDR1 and CDR2 sequences are LNHDA and SQIVND (reference sequence). The TCR originated in a girl aged 10 to 17 with multiple sclerosis. The gene calls are TRBV19 and TRBJ1-1, with TRBD1 matching over 7 bases. Sequencing input: blood. CDR3 nucleotide sequence: TGTGCCAGCAAACCCGACAGGGTGTTGACTGAAGCTTTCTTT. Protein sequence: CASKPDRVLTEAFF. Using reference TRBV19 and TRBJ1-1 for the parts outside the CDR3, the full variable domain is DGGITQSPKYLFRKEGQNVTLSCEQNLNHDAMYWYRQDPGQGLRLIYYSQIVNDFQKGDIAEGYSVSREKKESFPLTVTSAQKNPTAFYLCASKPDRVLTEAFFGQGTRLTVV.